This T cell receptor (beta chain) was documented in a study of T-cell reconstitution after alpha-beta-depleted transplantation in children. Germline CDR1 SGDLS, CDR2 YYNGEE. This CDR3 is built from 15 residues. Trimming removed 4 bases from V and 8 bases from J; junction bases left unmatched: 11. Preparing the TCRbeta library involved the use of unique molecular identifiers. TCRdb re-called the PCR reads with MiXCR, one entry per CDR3 protein. The data show around 600,000 distinct CDR3 sequences, over 15% seen once. This clonotype was obtained from a human donor who donated a stem cell graft to a child with acute myeloid leukemia. Specimen: PBMCs from the stem cell graft donor, collected from the stem cell graft. The chain recombines TRBV9 with TRBJ2-1; TRBD2 matches at 8 bases. CDR3 loop: CASSRPGGGMDEQFF. Written as DNA, the CDR3 is TGTGCCAGCAGCCGCCCTGGCGGGGGGATGGATGAGCAGTTCTTC.